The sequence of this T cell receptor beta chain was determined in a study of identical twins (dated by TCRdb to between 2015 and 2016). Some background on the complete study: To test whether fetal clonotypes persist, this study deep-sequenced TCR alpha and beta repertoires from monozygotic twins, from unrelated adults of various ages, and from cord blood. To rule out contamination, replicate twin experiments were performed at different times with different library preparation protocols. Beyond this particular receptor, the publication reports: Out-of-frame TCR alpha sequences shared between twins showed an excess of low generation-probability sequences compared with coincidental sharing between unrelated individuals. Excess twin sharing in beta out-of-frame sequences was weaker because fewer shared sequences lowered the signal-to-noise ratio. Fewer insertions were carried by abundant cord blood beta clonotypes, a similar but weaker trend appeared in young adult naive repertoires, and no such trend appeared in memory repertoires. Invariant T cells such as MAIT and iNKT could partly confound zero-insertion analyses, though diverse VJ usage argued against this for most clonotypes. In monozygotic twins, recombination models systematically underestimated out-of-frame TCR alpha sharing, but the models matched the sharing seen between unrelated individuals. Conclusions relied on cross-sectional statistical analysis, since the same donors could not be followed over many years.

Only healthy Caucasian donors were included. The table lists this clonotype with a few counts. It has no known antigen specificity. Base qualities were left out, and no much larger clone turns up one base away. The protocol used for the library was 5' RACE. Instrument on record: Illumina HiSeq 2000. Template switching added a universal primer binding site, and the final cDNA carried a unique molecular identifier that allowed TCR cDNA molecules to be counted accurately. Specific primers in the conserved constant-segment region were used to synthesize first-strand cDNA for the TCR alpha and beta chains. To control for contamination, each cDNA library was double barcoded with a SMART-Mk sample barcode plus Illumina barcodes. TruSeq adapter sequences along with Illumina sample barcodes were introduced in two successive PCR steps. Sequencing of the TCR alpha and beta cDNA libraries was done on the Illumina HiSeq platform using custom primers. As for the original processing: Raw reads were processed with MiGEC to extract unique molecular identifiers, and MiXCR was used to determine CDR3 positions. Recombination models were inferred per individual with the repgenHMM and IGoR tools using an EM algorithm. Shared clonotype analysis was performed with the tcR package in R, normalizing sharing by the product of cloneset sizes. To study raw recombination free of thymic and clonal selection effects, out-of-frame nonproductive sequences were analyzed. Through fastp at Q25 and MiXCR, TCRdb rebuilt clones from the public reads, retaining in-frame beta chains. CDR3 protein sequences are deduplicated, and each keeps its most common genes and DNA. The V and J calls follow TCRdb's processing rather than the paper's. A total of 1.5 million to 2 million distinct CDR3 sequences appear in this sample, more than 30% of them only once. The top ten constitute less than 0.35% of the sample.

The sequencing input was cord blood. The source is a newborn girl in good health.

The bases read TGTGCCAGCAGTGGAGGGGCTGGTAATTCACCCCTCCACTTT. Translated, it gives CASSGGAGNSPLHF. The rearrangement combines TRBV25-1 with TRBJ1-6; tentative D gene TRBD1, with 5 bases matching. CDR3 length: 14 amino acids, cysteine to phenylalanine. Just the 42-base CDR3 DNA is kept, in frame starting at base 1. CDR1 is given as MGHDK and CDR2 as SYGVNS, both from the germline V gene. The trim is 4 bases for V and 6 bases for J, with a gap of 10 bases between the germline ends.